Detailed here is one T cell receptor beta chain. Antigen specificity is unknown. Trimming stripped 5 bases from V and 2 bases from J, with 13 bases between. Germline CDR1 reads MNHNS; CDR2 reads SASEGT. This CDR3 contains 14 residues. The data originate from a study of graft-versus-host responses after intestinal transplantation. Study details: Recipients received multivisceral, liver-intestinal, or isolated intestinal transplants. Study findings and constraints: Individuals who had graft-donor T cell macrochimerism had allografts that showed high graft-versus-host to host-versus-graft clonal ratios. Recipient marrow showed GvH clones, some seen first in ileum or blood. Maximum circulating GvH clone levels tracked with early post-transplant HvG decreases.

Here immunoSEQ multiplex PCR was the method, and the copy in TCRdb shows in-frame clones only, minus some. The sample lists 15,000 to 20,000 clones; 65% to 90% were seen once. Graft specimens yielded both intraepithelial and lamina propria lymphocytes. Source: ileum tissue, taken about 86 weeks after intestinal transplantation. The sequence came from a human patient who received an intestinal transplant, so some T cells may come from the graft donor. The chain is built from TRBV6-1 and TRBJ2-7, with D possibly being TRBD1 (5 bases). The CDR3 region is CASSKTETPYEQYF. DNA for the CDR3: TGTGCCAGCAGTAAGACAGAAACGCCCTACGAGCAGTACTTC.